This T cell receptor (beta chain) was observed in a study of cytomegalovirus exposure and HLA in healthy donors. Regarding the study as a whole: It was reportedly the case that the classifier diagnosed cytomegalovirus status with high specificity and sensitivity. Among TCR sequences, most were rare, though some public TCRs appeared in many donors.

The CDR3 is 12 residues long. The germline V and J ends were trimmed by 2 bases and 1 base, with 4 bases remaining between them. Germline lookup yields CDR1 SQVTM and CDR2 ANQGSEA. In the PCR, 60 Vbeta and 13 Jbeta primers were used. Some clones are missing from TCRdb's copy, which holds only in-frame ones; the method was immunoSEQ multiplex PCR. In the table there are fewer than 180,000 clones, 79% of which are singletons. Remarks on this clone: The antigen is not known.

The sequenced material came from PBMCs. This TCR derives from a man in his forties or fifties in good health and CMV-seropositive. The chain uses TRBV29-1 and TRBJ2-3; D gene unclear. The CDR3 DNA is TGCAGCGTTGAACAGGGCACAGATACGCAGTATTTT. The encoded protein is CSVEQGTDTQYF.